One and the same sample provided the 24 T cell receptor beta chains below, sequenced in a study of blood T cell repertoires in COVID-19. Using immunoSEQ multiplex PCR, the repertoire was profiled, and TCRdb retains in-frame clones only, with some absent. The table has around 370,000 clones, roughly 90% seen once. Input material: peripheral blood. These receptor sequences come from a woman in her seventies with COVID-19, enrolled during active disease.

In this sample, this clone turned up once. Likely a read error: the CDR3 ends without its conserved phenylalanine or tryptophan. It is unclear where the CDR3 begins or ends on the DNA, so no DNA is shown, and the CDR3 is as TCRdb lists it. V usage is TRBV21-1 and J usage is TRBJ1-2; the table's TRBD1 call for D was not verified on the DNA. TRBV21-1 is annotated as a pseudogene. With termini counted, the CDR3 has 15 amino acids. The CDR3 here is CASSKELFGRGRQAY.

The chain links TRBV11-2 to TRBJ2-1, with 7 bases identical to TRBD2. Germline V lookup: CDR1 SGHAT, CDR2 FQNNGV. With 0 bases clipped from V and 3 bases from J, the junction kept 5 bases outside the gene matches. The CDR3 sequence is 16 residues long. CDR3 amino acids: CASSLEVQRGYNEQFF. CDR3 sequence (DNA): TGTGCCAGCAGCTTAGAGGTCCAGCGGGGCTACAATGAGCAGTTCTTC.

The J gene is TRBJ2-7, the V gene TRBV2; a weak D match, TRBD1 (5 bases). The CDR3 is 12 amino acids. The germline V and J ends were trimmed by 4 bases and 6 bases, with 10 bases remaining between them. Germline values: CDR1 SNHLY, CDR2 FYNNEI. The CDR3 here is CASSGQGREQYF. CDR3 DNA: TGTGCCAGCAGTGGGCAGGGTCGCGAGCAGTACTTC.

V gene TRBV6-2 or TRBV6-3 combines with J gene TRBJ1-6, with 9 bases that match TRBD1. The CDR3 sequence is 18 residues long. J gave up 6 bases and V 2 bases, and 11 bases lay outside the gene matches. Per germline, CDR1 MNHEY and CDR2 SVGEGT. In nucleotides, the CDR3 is TGTGCCAGCAGTTACAGGACAGGGGAATACAACCTTAATTCACCCCTCCACTTT. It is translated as CASSYRTGEYNLNSPLHF.

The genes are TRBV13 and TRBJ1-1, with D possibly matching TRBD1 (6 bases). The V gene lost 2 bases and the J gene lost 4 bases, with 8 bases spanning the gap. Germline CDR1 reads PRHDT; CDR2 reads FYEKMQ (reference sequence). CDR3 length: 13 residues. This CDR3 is CASSLRGGTEAFF. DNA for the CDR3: TGTGCCAGCAGCTTAAGGGGGGGCACTGAAGCTTTCTTT.

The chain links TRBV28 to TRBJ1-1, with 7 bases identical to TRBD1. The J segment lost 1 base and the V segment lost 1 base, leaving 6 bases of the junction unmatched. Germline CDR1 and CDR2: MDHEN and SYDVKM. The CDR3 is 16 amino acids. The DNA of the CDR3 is TGTGCCAGCAGTTTATTGAATGGACAGGCGAACACTGAAGCTTTCTTT. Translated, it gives CASSLLNGQANTEAFF.

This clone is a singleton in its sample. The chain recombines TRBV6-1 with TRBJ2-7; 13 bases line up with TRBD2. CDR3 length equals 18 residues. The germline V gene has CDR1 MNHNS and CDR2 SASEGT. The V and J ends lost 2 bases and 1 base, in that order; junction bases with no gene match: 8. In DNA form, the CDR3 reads TGTGCCAGCAGTGAACAACGCGGGACTAGCGGGGATTCCTACGAGCAGTACTTC. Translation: CASSEQRGTSGDSYEQYF.

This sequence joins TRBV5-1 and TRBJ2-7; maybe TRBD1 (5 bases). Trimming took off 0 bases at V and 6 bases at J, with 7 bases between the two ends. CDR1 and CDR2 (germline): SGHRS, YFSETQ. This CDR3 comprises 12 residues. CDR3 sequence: CASSLEGLEQYF. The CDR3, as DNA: TGCGCCAGCAGCTTGGAGGGGCTCGAGCAGTACTTC.

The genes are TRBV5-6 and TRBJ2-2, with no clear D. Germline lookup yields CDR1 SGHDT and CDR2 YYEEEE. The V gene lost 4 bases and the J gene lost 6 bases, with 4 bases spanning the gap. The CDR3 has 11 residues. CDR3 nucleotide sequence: TGTGCCAGCAGCCGTCCCGGGGAGCTGTTTTTT. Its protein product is CASSRPGELFF.

CDR3 sequence: CASGLSGSGNTIYF. The CDR3, as DNA: TGTGCTAGTGGTTTAAGCGGTTCTGGAAACACCATATATTTT. This chain joins TRBV12-5 and TRBJ1-3, with unresolved D. Per germline, CDR1 LGHNT and CDR2 FRNRAP. CDR3 length: 14 residues. V gave up 3 bases and J gave up 1 base, with 7 bases separating them.

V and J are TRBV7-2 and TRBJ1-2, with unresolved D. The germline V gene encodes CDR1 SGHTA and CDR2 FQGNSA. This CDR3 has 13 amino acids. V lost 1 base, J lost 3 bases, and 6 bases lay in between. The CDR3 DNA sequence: TGTGCCAGCAGCTTAGAGCGGGACTATGGCTACACCTTC. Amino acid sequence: CASSLERDYGYTF.

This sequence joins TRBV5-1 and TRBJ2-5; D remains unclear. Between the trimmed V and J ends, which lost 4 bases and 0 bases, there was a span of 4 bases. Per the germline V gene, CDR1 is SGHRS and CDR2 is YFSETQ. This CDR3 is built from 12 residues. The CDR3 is CASSEYQETQYF. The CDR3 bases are TGCGCCAGCAGCGAGTACCAAGAGACCCAGTACTTC. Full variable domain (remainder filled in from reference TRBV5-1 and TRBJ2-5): KAGVTQTPRYLIKTRGQQVTLSCSPISGHRSVSWYQQTPGQGLQFLFEYFSETQRNKGNFPGRFSGRQFSNSRSEMNVSTLELGDSALYLCASSEYQETQYFGPGTRLLVL.

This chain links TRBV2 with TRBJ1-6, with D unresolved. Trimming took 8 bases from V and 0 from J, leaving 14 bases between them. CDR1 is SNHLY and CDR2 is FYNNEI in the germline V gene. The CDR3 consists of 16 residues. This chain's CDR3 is CASGRYTGSYNSPLHF. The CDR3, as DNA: TGTGCCAGCGGGAGATACACCGGCTCCTATAATTCACCCCTCCACTTT.

The CDR3 loop reads CASRKTGGGYGYTF. The CDR3 DNA follows: TGTGCCAGCAGAAAAACAGGGGGCGGCTATGGCTACACCTTC. The chain uses TRBV5-6 and TRBJ1-2; TRBD1 matches at 9 bases. The CDR3 is 14 amino acids. V shed 5 bases, J shed 4 bases, and the junction held 6 bases outside the gene matches. The germline gives CDR1 SGHDT, CDR2 YYEEEE.

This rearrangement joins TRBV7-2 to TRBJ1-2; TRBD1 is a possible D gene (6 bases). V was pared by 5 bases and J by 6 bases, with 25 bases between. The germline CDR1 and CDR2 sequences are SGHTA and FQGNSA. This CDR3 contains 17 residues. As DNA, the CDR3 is TGTGCCAGCAGCCCTCAAATCCGGGACAACCCCCTTCATGGCTACACCTTC. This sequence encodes CASSPQIRDNPLHGYTF.

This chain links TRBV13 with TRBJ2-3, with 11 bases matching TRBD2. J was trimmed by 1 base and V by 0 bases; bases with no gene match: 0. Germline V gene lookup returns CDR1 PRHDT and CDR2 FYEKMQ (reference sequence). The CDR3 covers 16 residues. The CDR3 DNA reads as TGTGCCAGCAGCTTAGGGACTAGCGGGGGCACAGATACGCAGTATTTT. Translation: CASSLGTSGGTDTQYF. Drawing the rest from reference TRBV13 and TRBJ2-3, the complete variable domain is AAGVIQSPRHLIKEKRETATLKCYPIPRHDTVYWYQQGPGQDPQFLISFYEKMQSDKGSIPDRFSAQQFSDYHSELNMSSLELGDSALYFCASSLGTSGGTDTQYFGPGTRLTVL.

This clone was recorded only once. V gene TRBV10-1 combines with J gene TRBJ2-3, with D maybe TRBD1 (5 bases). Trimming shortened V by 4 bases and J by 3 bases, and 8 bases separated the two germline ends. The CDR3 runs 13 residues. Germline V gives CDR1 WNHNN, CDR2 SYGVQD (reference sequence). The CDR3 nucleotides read TGCGCCAGCAGTGGGACATCTACAGATACGCAGTATTTT. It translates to CASSGTSTDTQYF.

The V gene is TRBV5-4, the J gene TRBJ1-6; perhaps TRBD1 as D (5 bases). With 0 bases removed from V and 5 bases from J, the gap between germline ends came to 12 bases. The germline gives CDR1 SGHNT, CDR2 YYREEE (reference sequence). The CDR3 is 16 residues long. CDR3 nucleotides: TGTGCCAGCAGCTTGGCGAGTCCAGGGAATAATTCACCCCTCCACTTT. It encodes CASSLASPGNNSPLHF.

Here the CDR3 reads CASRSDGNQPQHF. The CDR3, as DNA: TGTGCCAGCAGGAGTGACGGGAATCAGCCCCAGCATTTT. This chain joins TRBV2 and TRBJ1-5; D uncertain. The V end was cut by 6 bases, the J end by 4 bases, with 10 bases between. The CDR3 is 13 amino acids. Germline values: CDR1 SNHLY, CDR2 FYNNEI.

CDR3: CASSQDRTSGGNEQYF. CDR3 DNA sequence: TGTGCCAGCAGCCAAGATAGGACTAGCGGGGGTAACGAGCAGTACTTC. The chain combines TRBV4-2 with TRBJ2-7; 13 nucleotides match TRBD2. V gave up 0 bases and J gave up 5 bases; unmatched junction bases: 4. Germline CDR1 and CDR2: LGHNA and YNFKEQ. The CDR3 spans 16 residues.

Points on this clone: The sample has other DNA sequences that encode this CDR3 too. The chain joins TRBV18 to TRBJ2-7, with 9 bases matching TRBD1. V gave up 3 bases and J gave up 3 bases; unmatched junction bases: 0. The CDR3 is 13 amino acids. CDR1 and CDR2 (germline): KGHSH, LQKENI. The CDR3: CASSPTGGYEQYF. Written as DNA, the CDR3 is TGTGCCAGCTCACCGACAGGGGGCTACGAGCAGTACTTC.

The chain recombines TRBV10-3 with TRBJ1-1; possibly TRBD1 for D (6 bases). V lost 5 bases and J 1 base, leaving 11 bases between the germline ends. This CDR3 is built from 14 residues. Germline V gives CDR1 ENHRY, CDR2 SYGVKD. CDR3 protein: CAISPRQANTEAFF. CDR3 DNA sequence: TGTGCCATCAGTCCCCGACAGGCGAACACTGAAGCTTTCTTT.

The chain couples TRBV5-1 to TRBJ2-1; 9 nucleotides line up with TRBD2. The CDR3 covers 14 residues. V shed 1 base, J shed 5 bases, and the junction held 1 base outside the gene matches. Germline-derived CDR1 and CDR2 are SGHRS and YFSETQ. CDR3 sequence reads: CASSLPSGDNEQFF. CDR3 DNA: TGCGCCAGCAGCTTGCCTAGCGGGGACAATGAGCAGTTCTTC.

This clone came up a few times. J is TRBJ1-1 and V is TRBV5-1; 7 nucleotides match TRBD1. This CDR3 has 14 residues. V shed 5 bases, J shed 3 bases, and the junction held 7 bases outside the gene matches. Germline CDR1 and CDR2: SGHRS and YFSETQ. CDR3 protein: CASRDYRGDTEAFF. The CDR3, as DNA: TGCGCCAGCAGGGATTACAGGGGAGACACTGAAGCTTTCTTT. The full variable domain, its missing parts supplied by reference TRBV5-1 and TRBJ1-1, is KAGVTQTPRYLIKTRGQQVTLSCSPISGHRSVSWYQQTPGQGLQFLFEYFSETQRNKGNFPGRFSGRQFSNSRSEMNVSTLELGDSALYLCASRDYRGDTEAFFGQGTRLTVV.